Listed below are T cell receptor beta chains from one sample, sequenced in a study of T cells after yellow fever vaccination. Using its own MiXCR run on the 5' RACE reads, TCRdb lists one record per CDR3 protein. The sample has 200,000 to 250,000 distinct CDR3 sequences, 6.9% seen once. Material: CD4+ T cells sorted from PBMCs, obtained 15 days after the yellow fever booster vaccination. These receptors came from a man aged 25 to 40 who received the YFV17D yellow fever vaccine. CDR3s include the opening cysteine and the closing phenylalanine or tryptophan. D genes are given only for firm matches. Where a row states a size, it is once, few, many or the class of an expanded clone; other rows omit it.

j_call v_call d_call clone_size cdr3_aa cdr3_nt
TRBJ2-1 TRBV7-2 - many CASSATVQAGNEQFF TGTGCCAGCAGCGCTACGGTGCAAGCGGGCAATGAGCAGTTCTTC
TRBJ2-2 TRBV11-2 - - CASSPRDHTGELFF TGTGCCAGCAGCCCCCGGGATCACACCGGGGAGCTGTTTTTT
TRBJ2-5 TRBV25-1 - - CASSAGVKYF TGTGCCAGCAGTGCTGGAGTAAAGTACTTC
TRBJ2-3 TRBV7-3 - few CASSSPYGTQYF TGTGCCAGCAGCTCGCCCTACGGTACGCAGTATTTT
TRBJ2-5 TRBV5-1 - many CASSPQGSETQYF TGCGCCAGCAGCCCACAGGGCTCGGAGACCCAGTACTTC
TRBJ2-3 TRBV12-3/TRBV12-4 - - CASRAGQSTDTQYF TGTGCCAGTCGGGCGGGACAGAGCACAGATACGCAGTATTTT
TRBJ1-5 TRBV5-5 TRBD1 - CASSLAGTGPNQPQHF TGTGCCAGCAGCCTGGCGGGGACAGGGCCCAATCAGCCCCAGCATTTT
TRBJ2-5 TRBV20-1 TRBD1 - CSAKLGQRETQYF TGCAGTGCTAAACTGGGACAGAGGGAGACCCAGTACTTC
TRBJ1-3 TRBV20-1 TRBD1 many CSASPSTGGFGNTIYF TGCAGTGCTAGCCCCTCCACAGGGGGTTTTGGAAACACCATATATTTT
TRBJ2-7 TRBV20-1 - many CSATYRDYEQYF TGCAGTGCTACCTACAGGGACTACGAGCAGTACTTC
TRBJ1-3 TRBV12-3/TRBV12-4 - many CASNLGRRGNTIYF TGTGCCAGCAATTTGGGGCGACGCGGAAACACCATATATTTT
TRBJ2-3 TRBV20-1 - - CSARTGGSSDTQYF TGCAGTGCTAGAACCGGAGGGTCGTCGGATACGCAGTATTTT
TRBJ2-1 TRBV9 - - CASSVGVTPYNEQFF TGTGCCAGCAGCGTAGGGGTTACCCCCTACAATGAGCAGTTCTTC
TRBJ2-7 TRBV5-5 - few CASSLANRVSYEQYF TGTGCCAGCAGCTTGGCCAACAGAGTCTCCTACGAGCAGTACTTC
TRBJ2-6 TRBV7-9 - few CASSPRGAGANVLTF TGTGCCAGCAGCCCCCGGGGCGCTGGGGCCAACGTCCTGACTTTC
TRBJ2-7 TRBV12-3/TRBV12-4 - few CASSFTYGTWGEQYF TGTGCCAGCAGTTTTACCTACGGGACTTGGGGCGAGCAGTACTTC
TRBJ1-5 TRBV28 - - CASSFIARGQPQHF TGTGCCAGCAGTTTTATTGCAAGAGGCCAGCCCCAGCATTTT
TRBJ2-1 TRBV7-3 TRBD2 few CASSPMGAGGPFEQFF TGTGCCAGCAGTCCGATGGGGGCGGGAGGGCCGTTTGAGCAGTTCTTC
TRBJ2-7 TRBV12-3/TRBV12-4 TRBD2 many CASSPGLAGNEQYF TGTGCCAGCAGTCCGGGACTAGCGGGAAACGAGCAGTACTTC
TRBJ2-1 TRBV11-3 - many CASSSRQVSYNEQFF TGTGCCAGCAGCTCCCGACAGGTTTCCTACAATGAGCAGTTCTTC
TRBJ2-3 TRBV4-3 - few CASSQGIRNTDTQYF TGCGCCAGCAGCCAAGGCATCAGAAACACAGATACGCAGTATTTT
TRBJ2-1 TRBV27 TRBD2 - CASNLREGENEQFF TGTGCCAGCAACTTGCGGGAGGGTGAAAATGAGCAGTTCTTC
TRBJ1-5 TRBV7-2 - few CASSQAASGDGNQPQHF TGTGCCAGCAGCCAAGCGGCCTCCGGGGACGGCAATCAGCCCCAGCATTTT
TRBJ2-2 TRBV30 - few CAWRGLRLNTGELFF TGTGCCTGGCGAGGCCTTCGCTTGAACACCGGGGAGCTGTTTTTT
TRBJ2-1 TRBV7-9 TRBD2 - CASSWGEGEQFF TGTGCCAGCAGCTGGGGGGAGGGAGAGCAGTTCTTC
TRBJ2-7 TRBV6-5 - - CASTPEGRPYEQYF TGTGCCAGCACCCCCGAAGGCCGCCCCTACGAGCAGTACTTC
TRBJ1-1 TRBV30 - - CAWAQGPEAFF TGTGCCTGGGCTCAGGGACCTGAAGCTTTCTTT
TRBJ2-1 TRBV19 - few CASSIRSQFNEQFF TGTGCCAGTAGTATACGGAGTCAATTTAATGAGCAGTTCTTC
TRBJ1-5 TRBV6-2/TRBV6-3 - - CASMGLRQPQHF TGTGCCAGTATGGGGCTCCGTCAGCCCCAGCATTTT
TRBJ2-5 TRBV12-3/TRBV12-4 - few CASSFGLVPGTQYF TGTGCCAGCAGTTTTGGGCTAGTGCCGGGGACCCAGTACTTC
TRBJ1-5 TRBV5-8 TRBD1 - CASSFRDRGSNQPQHF TGTGCCAGCAGCTTCAGGGACAGGGGGAGCAATCAGCCCCAGCATTTT
TRBJ2-7 TRBV7-9 TRBD2 many CASSLGLAAEQYF TGTGCCAGCAGCTTGGGACTAGCGGCCGAGCAGTACTTC
TRBJ2-3 TRBV7-6 TRBD2 many CASSLGLAGVDTQYF TGTGCCAGCAGCTTAGGGCTAGCGGGAGTGGATACGCAGTATTTT
TRBJ1-6 TRBV12-3/TRBV12-4 - many CASSTGHSPLHF TGTGCCAGCAGTACAGGGCATTCACCCCTCCACTTT
TRBJ1-3 TRBV29-1 - - CSVAPLGLPSSGNTIYF TGCAGCGTTGCTCCTCTGGGACTTCCGAGCTCTGGAAACACCATATATTTT
TRBJ1-6 TRBV5-1 - - CASSLGSAAANSPLHF TGCGCCAGCAGCTTGGGTTCAGCTGCTGCTAATTCACCCCTCCACTTT
TRBJ2-3 TRBV4-3 - - CASSRDRGTDTQYF TGCGCCAGCAGCCGCGACCGGGGCACAGATACGCAGTATTTT
TRBJ2-2 TRBV3-1 - few CASSQDLIRRGNTGELFF TGTGCCAGCAGCCAAGATTTAATTCGGCGGGGGAACACCGGGGAGCTGTTTTTT
TRBJ2-3 TRBV5-1 - many CASSSPEQTDTQYF TGCGCCAGCAGCTCCCCGGAGCAGACGGATACGCAGTATTTT
TRBJ2-1 TRBV7-6 TRBD2 many CASSPLAGGPFEQFF TGTGCCAGCAGCCCCCTAGCGGGAGGGCCCTTTGAGCAGTTCTTC
TRBJ2-3 TRBV5-1 - - CASSPHVEGTDTQYF TGCGCCAGCAGCCCACACGTGGAGGGCACAGATACGCAGTATTTT